A selection of T cell receptor beta chains follows, all from one sample in a study of blood T cell repertoires in COVID-19. The assay was immunoSEQ multiplex PCR, and TCRdb's table has in-frame clones only and misses some. The top ten hold approximately 2.9% of the sample, which has about 490,000 clones, roughly 85% seen once. Material for sequencing was peripheral blood. These receptor sequences come from a human donor in a cohort sampled during active COVID-19. Each CDR3 is given with its conserved first and last residue. D genes are given only for firm matches. Clone size, where shown, is once, few, many, or a class for clones that have expanded.

J gene: TRBJ2-7
clone size: NA
D gene: NA
V gene: TRBV5-4
CDR3 DNA: TGTGCCAGCAGCTTGGGGGGAGGCGGCTCCTACGAGCAGTACTTC
CDR3 protein: CASSLGGGGSYEQYF

J gene: TRBJ2-7
clone size: NA
D gene: NA
V gene: TRBV6-6
CDR3 DNA: TGTGCCAGCACCCCGCGCGGAGTTCAGCCTACGGAGCAGTACTTC
CDR3 protein: CASTPRGVQPTEQYF

J gene: TRBJ1-5
clone size: NA
D gene: NA
V gene: TRBV6-2/TRBV6-3
CDR3 DNA: TGTGCCAGCAGTTACGGGGGGGAAGGTCAGCCCCAGCATTTT
CDR3 protein: CASSYGGEGQPQHF

J gene: TRBJ1-1
clone size: NA
D gene: NA
V gene: TRBV19
CDR3 DNA: TGTGCCAGTAGTGTCCAACAGGGTTCCACTGAAGCTTTCTTT
CDR3 protein: CASSVQQGSTEAFF

J gene: TRBJ2-1
clone size: NA
D gene: NA
V gene: TRBV20-1
CDR3 DNA: TGCAGTGCTAGTTCAGCGGACAATGAGCAGTTCTTC
CDR3 protein: CSASSADNEQFF

J gene: TRBJ1-3
clone size: NA
D gene: NA
V gene: TRBV23-1
CDR3 DNA: TGCGCCAGCGTCAGGGACTCTGGAAACACCATATATTTT
CDR3 protein: CASVRDSGNTIYF

J gene: TRBJ2-7
clone size: NA
D gene: NA
V gene: TRBV14
CDR3 DNA: TGTGCCAGCAGCCAACACAACGAGCAGTACTTC
CDR3 protein: CASSQHNEQYF

J gene: TRBJ1-2
clone size: NA
D gene: NA
V gene: TRBV6-1
CDR3 DNA: TGTGCCAGCAGTGAAGCCCGGGACATTCACAATGGCTACACCTTC
CDR3 protein: CASSEARDIHNGYTF

J gene: TRBJ1-2
clone size: NA
D gene: TRBD1
V gene: TRBV7-8
CDR3 DNA: TGTGCCAGCAGTTCCCGGCGTCCGGGACAGTTTTATGGCTACACCTTC
CDR3 protein: CASSSRRPGQFYGYTF

J gene: TRBJ2-4
clone size: NA
D gene: TRBD1
V gene: TRBV4-2
CDR3 DNA: TGTGCCAGCAGCCAAGGGACAGGGGCCAAAAACATTCAGTACTTC
CDR3 protein: CASSQGTGAKNIQYF

J gene: TRBJ2-5
clone size: NA
D gene: NA
V gene: TRBV29-1
CDR3 DNA: TGCAGCGTTGACGCGGGGATACAAGAGACCCAGTACTTC
CDR3 protein: CSVDAGIQETQYF

J gene: TRBJ1-2
clone size: NA
D gene: TRBD1
V gene: TRBV9
CDR3 DNA: TGTGCCAGCAGCGGACAGGGTCTGTATGGCTACACCTTC
CDR3 protein: CASSGQGLYGYTF

J gene: TRBJ2-5
clone size: NA
D gene: TRBD2
V gene: TRBV6-5
CDR3 DNA: TGTGCCAGCAGCGGTAGCGGGACGGGGGAGACCCAGTACTTC
CDR3 protein: CASSGSGTGETQYF

J gene: TRBJ2-7
clone size: NA
D gene: TRBD1
V gene: TRBV30
CDR3 DNA: TGTGCCTGGAGTGTAGGGACAGGGGTATACGGTAAAAACTTC
CDR3 protein: CAWSVGTGVYGKNF

J gene: TRBJ2-1
clone size: once
D gene: NA
V gene: TRBV7-9
CDR3 DNA: TGTGCCAGCTACGGTTCCTACAATGAGCAGTTCTTC
CDR3 protein: CASYGSYNEQFF

J gene: TRBJ1-5
clone size: NA
D gene: TRBD1
V gene: TRBV7-9
CDR3 DNA: TGTGCCAGCAGCCCACAGGGGGACCAGCCCCAGCATTTT
CDR3 protein: CASSPQGDQPQHF

J gene: TRBJ2-7
clone size: NA
D gene: TRBD2
V gene: TRBV25-1
CDR3 DNA: TGTGCCAGCAATGCTAGCGGGAGTCTTAGCTCCTACGAGCAGTACTTC
CDR3 protein: CASNASGSLSSYEQYF

J gene: TRBJ2-3
clone size: NA
D gene: NA
V gene: TRBV5-4
CDR3 DNA: TGTGCCAGCAGCTTGGAGTTAAGGCTAGACACAGATACGCAGTATTTT
CDR3 protein: CASSLELRLDTDTQYF

J gene: TRBJ2-1
clone size: NA
D gene: TRBD2
V gene: TRBV24-1
CDR3 DNA: TGTGCCACCAGTCCTAGCGGGAGGGGGGGTGAGCAGTTCTTC
CDR3 protein: CATSPSGRGGEQFF

J gene: TRBJ2-5
clone size: NA
D gene: NA
V gene: TRBV19
CDR3 DNA: TGTGCCAGTTCCCCTCGAATGACGGCGGTGCCATCGGGAGAGACCCAGTACTTC
CDR3 protein: CASSPRMTAVPSGETQYF

J gene: TRBJ2-6
clone size: NA
D gene: NA
V gene: TRBV4-3
CDR3 DNA: TGCGCCAGCAGCCATGAGTTAGCTGGGGCCAACGTCCTGACTTTC
CDR3 protein: CASSHELAGANVLTF

J gene: TRBJ2-7
clone size: NA
D gene: NA
V gene: TRBV6-1
CDR3 DNA: TGTGCCAGCAGTGAAGACAGGGTTCCCTACGAGCAGTACTTC
CDR3 protein: CASSEDRVPYEQYF

J gene: TRBJ1-1
clone size: NA
D gene: TRBD1
V gene: TRBV5-1
CDR3 DNA: TGCGCCAGCAGCTGGGAGACAGGGGGAATTTCGAACACTGAAGCTTTCTTT
CDR3 protein: CASSWETGGISNTEAFF